The 15 T cell receptor beta chains below all came from one sample that was sequenced in a study of T cell responses to AZD1222 COVID-19 vaccine. Sequencing used immunoSEQ multiplex PCR; TCRdb keeps in-frame clones, though not all of them. This sample carries 150,000 to 200,000 clones, 85% to 95% of them seen once, and the ten largest clones take around 2%. The starting material was peripheral blood, obtained 28 days after the second AZD1222 dose. These receptor sequences come from an adult who received the AZD1222 COVID-19 vaccine.

The rearrangement links TRBV5-1 to TRBJ2-2; a weak D match, TRBD1 (5 bases). Germline V lookup: CDR1 SGHRS, CDR2 YFSETQ. The CDR3 runs 15 residues. V lost 5 bases and J 2 bases, leaving 13 bases between the germline ends. The CDR3 DNA reads as TGCGCCAGCAGAGGGGTTCCTCTTAACACCGGGGAGCTGTTTTTT. Translated, it gives CASRGVPLNTGELFF.

This clone was counted once. The V call is TRBV19, the J call TRBJ2-7; TRBD1 agrees at 10 bases. The CDR3 has 14 residues. The germline gives CDR1 LNHDA, CDR2 SQIVND (reference sequence). V gave up 1 base and J gave up 6 bases; unmatched junction bases: 3. Written as DNA, the CDR3 is TGTGCCAGTAGTATAGTTGGACAGGGGGGCGAGCAGTACTTC. The encoded protein is CASSIVGQGGEQYF.

This rearrangement joins TRBV6-5 to TRBJ1-2; 10 bases agree with TRBD1. The junction had 7 bases not matched to a gene; V was cut back by 4 bases and J by 2 bases. CDR3 length: 16 residues. Germline V gene lookup returns CDR1 MNHEY and CDR2 SVGAGI. The CDR3 region is CASSSWGTGENYGYTF. The CDR3 DNA reads TGTGCCAGCAGTTCATGGGGGACAGGGGAAAACTATGGCTACACCTTC.

The chain couples TRBV11-2 to TRBJ2-7; 9 positions match TRBD2. The CDR3 covers 15 residues. Germline V gene lookup returns CDR1 SGHAT and CDR2 FQNNGV. Unmatched junction bases numbered 3, after V lost 1 base and J lost 2 bases. This CDR3 is CASSLVAGDPYEQYF. As DNA, the CDR3 is TGTGCCAGCAGCTTAGTAGCGGGGGACCCCTACGAGCAGTACTTC.

The V and J genes are TRBV6-5 and TRBJ1-6; D may be TRBD1 (6 bases). Germline lookup yields CDR1 MNHEY and CDR2 SVGAGI. V dropped 7 bases and J dropped 7 bases, with 17 bases sitting between them. This CDR3 region has 15 residues. CDR3 DNA: TGTGCCAGCATTTCGGGAGGGCAGGGGAATTCACCCCTCCACTTT. This codes for CASISGGQGNSPLHF.

This CDR3 reads CASRSGVGGGYTF. CDR3 nucleotides: TGTGCCAGCAGATCCGGAGTAGGGGGCGGCTACACCTTC. The rearrangement links TRBV12-3 or TRBV12-4 to TRBJ1-2, with TRBD1 matching over 7 bases. The CDR3 contains 13 residues. With 6 bases clipped from V and 8 bases from J, the junction kept 9 bases outside the gene matches.

This chain connects TRBV7-9 to TRBJ1-4; weak D call: TRBD1 (5 bases). Per the germline V gene, CDR1 is SEHNR and CDR2 is FQNEAQ (reference sequence). V was clipped by 3 bases and J by 2 bases, with 13 bases between them. The CDR3 covers 16 residues. CDR3 residues: CASSFAGWGTNEKLFF. The CDR3 nucleotides are TGTGCCAGCAGCTTCGCGGGGTGGGGGACTAATGAAAAACTGTTTTTT.

CDR3 nucleotide sequence: TGTGCCTGGAGTGGGGGAGCGAGTGAAAAACTGTTTTTT. It encodes CAWSGGASEKLFF. This rearrangement joins TRBV30 to TRBJ1-4; D unclear. Germline CDR1 and CDR2: GTSNPN and SVGIG (reference sequence). V shed 1 base and J shed 7 bases, with 10 bases lying between them. This CDR3 spans 13 amino acids.

This chain links TRBV19 with TRBJ1-4, with 7 bases fitting TRBD1. Germline values: CDR1 LNHDA, CDR2 SQIVND (reference sequence). Unmatched junction bases numbered 7, after V lost 10 bases and J lost 8 bases. The CDR3 extends over 12 amino acids. In nucleotides, the CDR3 is TGTGCCACCAGGGGGAATCGGGAAAAACTGTTTTTT. Translating it yields CATRGNREKLFF.

The CDR3 spells CASSAATGNTDTQYF. Written as DNA, the CDR3 is TGTGCCAGCAGCGCTGCGACAGGGAACACAGATACGCAGTATTTT. The J gene is TRBJ2-3, the V gene TRBV5-4; 7 bases agree with TRBD1. The CDR3 is made up of 15 amino acids. Germline CDR1 SGHNT, CDR2 YYREEE (reference sequence). With V trimmed by 4 bases and J by 2 bases, 7 bases remained unmatched.

The rearrangement joins TRBV21-1 to TRBJ1-2. TRBV21-1 is a pseudogene. The CDR3 is made up of 21 amino acids. The CDR3 nucleotides are TGTGCCAGCAGCAAAGCGCTAGTTCAGGGGGGGTCTTCTTCTAATAGTGAAGGCTACACCTTC. Translated, it gives CASSKALVQGGSSSNSEGYTF.

The chain recombines TRBV5-4 with TRBJ2-3; D ambiguous. V was pared by 7 bases and J by 4 bases, with 10 bases between. The CDR3 is 12 amino acids. Germline CDR1 is SGHNT and CDR2 is YYREEE (reference sequence). CDR3 in DNA: TGTGCCAGCCCCAGCGAGGCAGATACGCAGTATTTT. Amino acids: CASPSEADTQYF.

The chain employs TRBV2 and TRBJ1-6; D uncertain. Germline V CDR1 and CDR2: SNHLY, FYNNEI. The CDR3 consists of 15 residues. V was clipped by 8 bases and J by 7 bases, with 18 bases between them. In nucleotides, the CDR3 is TGTGCCAGCCTCCTAAAAGGGAACCGGAATTCACCCCTCCACTTT. Translated: CASLLKGNRNSPLHF.

Only one count was recorded for this clone. This sample also contains other DNA sequences that code for the same CDR3. The genes are TRBV6-5 and TRBJ2-4; 7 bases fit TRBD2. Germline V gene sequence: CDR1 MNHEY, CDR2 SVGAGI. The ends lost 2 bases at V and 0 bases at J; junction bases unmatched: 4. The CDR3 covers 16 residues. The CDR3 spells CASSYGGGLAKNIQYF. DNA of the CDR3: TGTGCCAGCAGTTACGGCGGGGGACTAGCCAAAAACATTCAGTACTTC.

V usage is TRBV7-2 and J usage is TRBJ2-1; 7 nucleotides match TRBD2. Per germline, CDR1 SGHTA and CDR2 FQGNSA. The CDR3 has 16 amino acids. V shed 5 bases, J shed 6 bases, and the junction held 13 bases outside the gene matches. The CDR3 bases are TGTGCCAGCAGCGTCACCGGGACCTGGGGGGGCAATGAGCAGTTCTTC. This codes for CASSVTGTWGGNEQFF.